This TCR beta chain was recovered during a study of T cell responses to AZD1222 COVID-19 vaccine. Findings of the study overall: Spike-specific TCR breadth and depth were elevated following two AZD1222 doses.

A remark on this clone: Its specificity is not known.

Here immunoSEQ multiplex PCR was the method, and the copy in TCRdb shows in-frame clones only, minus some. The sample includes some 110,000 clones, around 89% of them seen just once. The V end was cut by 0 bases, the J end by 9 bases, with 21 bases between. The CDR3 covers 17 residues. Germline assignment: CDR1 LGHDT and CDR2 YNNKEL (reference sequence). V and J are TRBV3-1 (or the pseudogene TRBV3-2) and TRBJ2-1; D is perhaps TRBD2 (6 bases). This sample comprised peripheral blood, obtained 28 days after the second AZD1222 dose. The sequence was obtained from an adult who received the AZD1222 COVID-19 vaccine. The DNA for the CDR3 is TGTGCCAGCAGCCAAGAGGGGTTGGCAGGGCGGGAAGTTGAGCAGTTCTTC. This sequence encodes CASSQEGLAGREVEQFF.